A selection of T cell receptor beta chains follows, all from one sample in a study of technical replicates of blood from several donors. The data were produced by immunoSEQ multiplex PCR, yet TCRdb's version contains in-frame clones alone and is incomplete. The repertoire holds about 74,000 clones, with almost 96% as singletons. The sample was T cells isolated from PBMCs. These TCRs come from a human donor in good health. CDR3s include the opening cysteine and the closing phenylalanine or tryptophan. A D gene is named only where the DNA matches it firmly. Size is omitted from some rows. Given values are once, few, many or a class for expanded clones.

clone size,J gene,D gene,V gene,CDR3 protein,CDR3 DNA
-,TRBJ2-7,-,TRBV18,CASSPGFYEQYF,TGTGCCAGCTCACCAGGCTTTTACGAGCAGTACTTC
-,TRBJ2-6,-,TRBV4-3,CASSQEDSRSWFSGANVLTF,TGCGCCAGCAGCCAAGAAGATTCGCGGTCGTGGTTCTCTGGGGCCAACGTCCTGACTTTC
-,TRBJ2-2,-,TRBV30,CAWRIGLTTGELFF,TGTGCCTGGAGAATCGGGTTGACCACCGGGGAGCTGTTTTTT
-,TRBJ2-6,TRBD2,TRBV27,CASKSPSRAGGAGANVLTF,TGTGCCAGCAAGTCCCCCTCTAGAGCGGGAGGGGCTGGGGCCAACGTCCTGACTTTC
once,TRBJ2-1,-,TRBV6-5,CASREKSSYNEQFF,TGTGCCAGCCGGGAAAAGAGCTCCTACAATGAGCAGTTCTTC
once,TRBJ2-1,TRBD2,TRBV6-5,CASSSGGDVGEQFF,TGTGCCAGCAGTAGCGGGGGGGACGTGGGTGAGCAGTTCTTC
once,TRBJ2-2,TRBD2,TRBV5-6,CASSRHGRERTGELFF,TGTGCCAGCAGCCGCCACGGGCGGGAGAGGACCGGGGAGCTGTTTTTT
-,TRBJ2-7,-,TRBV5-1,CASSLDPGTYEQYF,TGCGCCAGCAGCTTGGATCCAGGTACCTACGAGCAGTACTTC
-,TRBJ2-5,TRBD1,TRBV11-2,CASSPDTGASETQYF,TGTGCCAGCAGCCCAGATACAGGGGCAAGCGAGACCCAGTACTTC
-,TRBJ2-3,TRBD1,TRBV6-1,CASSETIGQGTDTQYF,TGTGCCAGCAGTGAGACGATAGGACAGGGAACAGATACGCAGTATTTT
-,TRBJ2-7,TRBD1,TRBV4-1,CASSQEPRGNEQYF,TGCGCCAGCAGCCAAGAGCCCAGGGGGAACGAGCAGTACTTC
-,TRBJ1-2,-,TRBV18,CASSPEVRGDGYTF,TGTGCCAGCTCACCTGAGGTTAGAGGAGATGGCTACACCTTC
-,TRBJ1-2,-,TRBV29-1,CSVPGSEGGYTF,TGCAGCGTGCCAGGCTCAGAGGGCGGCTACACCTTC
-,TRBJ1-3,-,TRBV6-5,CASSYSRFISGNTIYF,TGTGCCAGCAGTTACTCGAGGTTCATCTCTGGAAACACCATATATTTT
-,TRBJ2-5,-,TRBV15,CATSRDLGDQETQYF,TGTGCCACCAGCAGAGATCTCGGGGACCAAGAGACCCAGTACTTC
once,TRBJ2-3,TRBD2,TRBV5-1,CASSSGSSTDTQYF,TGCGCCAGCAGTAGCGGGAGTAGCACAGATACGCAGTATTTT
-,TRBJ2-1,-,TRBV6-1,CASSEMGLSYNEQFF,TGTGCCAGCAGTGAAATGGGCCTATCTTACAATGAGCAGTTCTTC
-,TRBJ2-4,TRBD1,TRBV25-1,CASSEKQGMPKNIQYF,TGTGCCAGCAGTGAAAAACAGGGGATGCCCAAAAACATTCAGTACTTC
-,TRBJ1-1,TRBD1,TRBV2,CASDRQGRAEAFF,TGTGCCAGCGATAGACAGGGGAGGGCTGAAGCTTTCTTT
-,TRBJ2-3,-,TRBV2,CASSRGSSDTDTQYF,TGTGCCAGCAGTCGAGGCAGCTCTGACACAGATACGCAGTATTTT
-,TRBJ2-1,TRBD2,TRBV7-2,CASRGRLAGYGEQFF,TGTGCCAGCAGGGGGAGACTAGCGGGATATGGTGAGCAGTTCTTC
-,TRBJ2-3,-,TRBV28,CASSNGIATPDTQYF,TGTGCCAGCAGCAACGGGATCGCTACCCCAGATACGCAGTATTTT
-,TRBJ2-7,-,TRBV5-1,CASSLDNSYEQYF,TGCGCCAGCAGCTTGGATAACAGCTACGAGCAGTACTTC
-,TRBJ1-1,-,TRBV9,CASSITRGGNTEAFF,TGTGCCAGCAGCATCACTCGGGGGGGGAACACTGAAGCTTTCTTT
-,TRBJ2-7,TRBD1,TRBV5-5,CASGPDRVDGWGSYEQYF,TGTGCCAGCGGACCGGACAGGGTAGATGGATGGGGCTCCTACGAGCAGTACTTC
-,TRBJ2-5,TRBD1,TRBV5-5,CASSWPGQGVETQYF,TGTGCCAGCAGCTGGCCGGGACAGGGTGTCGAGACCCAGTACTTC
-,TRBJ2-7,-,TRBV7-9,CASSSNRPTYEQYF,TGTGCCAGCAGTAGTAACAGGCCTACCTACGAGCAGTACTTC
-,TRBJ2-1,TRBD2,TRBV6-5,CASSYELSGSGEQFF,TGTGCCAGCAGTTACGAACTAAGCGGGAGTGGTGAGCAGTTCTTC
-,TRBJ2-1,-,TRBV15,CATSRGHLSSYNEQFF,TGTGCCACCAGCAGAGGCCACTTGAGCTCCTACAATGAGCAGTTCTTC
-,TRBJ2-2,-,TRBV19,CASNPVQATGELFF,TGTGCCAGTAACCCCGTACAGGCCACCGGGGAGCTGTTTTTT
-,TRBJ2-7,-,TRBV2,CASARDSLSHEQYF,TGTGCCAGTGCCAGGGACTCCCTGTCGCACGAGCAGTACTTC
-,TRBJ2-7,-,TRBV28,CASSAVAYEQYF,TGTGCCAGCAGCGCCGTAGCCTACGAGCAGTACTTC
-,TRBJ1-5,-,TRBV10-3,CAISELDWNQPQHF,TGTGCCATCAGTGAGCTGGACTGGAATCAGCCCCAGCATTTT
-,TRBJ2-7,-,TRBV18,CASSPPGTIYEQYF,TGTGCCAGCTCACCACCGGGGACAATCTACGAGCAGTACTTC
-,TRBJ2-1,TRBD2,TRBV4-2,CASSLTAGGSYNEQFF,TGTGCCAGCAGTCTTACGGCGGGAGGGTCCTACAATGAGCAGTTCTTC
once,TRBJ1-1,TRBD1,TRBV6-1,CASSPGTGGKTEAFF,TGTGCCAGCAGTCCCGGGACAGGGGGGAAAACTGAAGCTTTCTTT
-,TRBJ2-1,TRBD2,TRBV7-3,CASSLFGTSPYNEQFF,TGTGCCAGCAGCCTATTTGGGACTAGTCCCTACAATGAGCAGTTCTTC